This T cell receptor beta chain was recovered during a study of blood T cell repertoires in COVID-19. Across the study: Donors in the United States, Italy and Spain gave samples during acute or convalescent COVID-19. PBMCs, B-cell-depleted T cells, or T cells provided the cDNA or gDNA that made up the material.

The CDR3 covers 15 residues. Per germline, CDR1 SGHTA and CDR2 FQGNSA. The trim removed 3 bases at V and 5 bases at J, leaving 4 bases unmatched. As handled by the study authors: Counts of nucleated cells, estimated from reference gene primer amplification, were obtained. Clones were read by immunoSEQ multiplex PCR, and TCRdb kept only the in-frame ones, dropping some. Clone size and V and J calls were adopted from that table, with D and trimming inferred from the DNA. This sample yields about 160,000 clones, of which 70% to 80% are seen a single time; roughly 8.4% belongs to the top ten. The clonotype comes from a man aged 60-69 years with acute or convalescent COVID-19. The sequenced material came from peripheral blood. This sequence joins TRBV7-2 and TRBJ2-1; TRBD2 aligns across 10 bases. CDR3 loop: CASSFQRGGHNEQFF. The CDR3 DNA reads as TGTGCCAGCAGCTTTCAGCGGGGGGGCCACAATGAGCAGTTCTTC.